A single sample gave rise to the 3 T cell receptor beta chains below, sequenced in a study of T cell responses to AZD1222 COVID-19 vaccine. The data were produced by immunoSEQ multiplex PCR, yet TCRdb's version contains in-frame clones alone and is incomplete. The table lists some 95,000 clones, approximately 90% of them singletons. The sequenced sample was peripheral blood, obtained 28 days after the second AZD1222 dose. These receptors were obtained from an adult who received the AZD1222 COVID-19 vaccine.

CDR3 sequence (DNA): TGTGCTAGTGGGAAGGACCAGGGGTGGAACACTGAAGCTTTCTTT. This gives the protein CASGKDQGWNTEAFF. The rearrangement links TRBV12-5 to TRBJ1-1; TRBD1 might be the D (6 bases). CDR1 and CDR2 from the germline V gene are LGHNT and FRNRAP. The ends were cut back, 6 bases at V and 1 base at J, with 15 bases in the middle. The CDR3 sequence is 15 residues long.

The chain links TRBV7-2 to TRBJ2-1; D is possibly TRBD1 or TRBD2 (5 bases each). The V end was cut by 1 base, the J end by 6 bases, with 10 bases between. Germline loops: CDR1 SGHTA, CDR2 FQGNSA. The CDR3 extends over 14 amino acids. The CDR3: CASSLDAGSNEQFF. In nucleotides, the CDR3 is TGTGCCAGCAGCTTAGATGCAGGGAGCAATGAGCAGTTCTTC.

The gene calls are TRBV30 and TRBJ2-7; TRBD2 matches at 9 bases. CDR1 and CDR2 from the germline V gene are GTSNPN and SVGIG (reference sequence). Unmatched junction bases numbered 5, after V lost 4 bases and J lost 7 bases. CDR3 length: 12 amino acids. The CDR3 region has the DNA TGTGCCTGGAACCTAGCGGGGCCGGAGCAGTACTTC. Translation: CAWNLAGPEQYF.